The rows below give T cell receptor beta chains drawn from one sample of a study of CD8 T cells in Susac syndrome. One entry per CDR3 protein results from TCRdb running MiXCR on the immunoSEQ multiplex PCR reads. This sample has 100,000 to 150,000 distinct CDR3 sequences; 90% to 95% occur once, and the top ten carry roughly 0.11%. The sample consisted of CD4+ T cells from PBMCs. Source of these receptors: a human donor in good health. The CDR3 runs from the conserved cysteine through the conserved F or W. D genes are given only for firm matches. Not every row has a clone size; where given, it reads once, few, many or a size class.

clone size: NA; J gene: TRBJ2-3; V gene: TRBV2; D gene: NA; CDR3 DNA: TGTGCCAGCAGTGAAGCGCGACGACTAGGGGCGAGCACAGATACGCAGTATTTT; CDR3 protein: CASSEARRLGASTDTQYF
clone size: NA; J gene: TRBJ1-1; V gene: TRBV28; D gene: TRBD1; CDR3 DNA: TGTGCCAGCAGTCGGACTGACAGGGTGGACACTGAAGCTTTCTTT; CDR3 protein: CASSRTDRVDTEAFF
clone size: NA; J gene: TRBJ2-1; V gene: TRBV3-1; D gene: NA; CDR3 DNA: TGTGCCAGCAGCCTCCAACGGCTTATCGGGGGGCGCAATGAGCAGTTCTTC; CDR3 protein: CASSLQRLIGGRNEQFF
clone size: NA; J gene: TRBJ2-7; V gene: TRBV12-3/TRBV12-4; D gene: TRBD2; CDR3 DNA: TGTGCCAGCACTTCGTGGGAGGGACTGTACGAGCAGTACTTC; CDR3 protein: CASTSWEGLYEQYF
clone size: NA; J gene: TRBJ2-7; V gene: TRBV19; D gene: NA; CDR3 DNA: TGTGCCAGTAGTGGACCCATAGCGGCCGAGCAGTACTTC; CDR3 protein: CASSGPIAAEQYF
clone size: once; J gene: TRBJ2-7; V gene: TRBV25-1; D gene: NA; CDR3 DNA: TGTGCCAGCAGTGACGGGGATGGATTTTCCTACGAGCAGTACTTC; CDR3 protein: CASSDGDGFSYEQYF
clone size: NA; J gene: TRBJ2-3; V gene: TRBV2; D gene: TRBD2; CDR3 DNA: TGTGCCAGCGATAGCGGGAGAGTGTATACGCAGTATTTT; CDR3 protein: CASDSGRVYTQYF
clone size: NA; J gene: TRBJ2-3; V gene: TRBV28; D gene: NA; CDR3 DNA: TGTGCCAGCAGTTTCGACACGCAGTATTTT; CDR3 protein: CASSFDTQYF
clone size: NA; J gene: TRBJ2-6; V gene: TRBV12-3/TRBV12-4; D gene: NA; CDR3 DNA: TGTGCCAGCAGTTTAGTGGCTGGGGCCAACGTCCTGACTTTC; CDR3 protein: CASSLVAGANVLTF
clone size: NA; J gene: TRBJ2-1; V gene: TRBV20-1; D gene: NA; CDR3 DNA: TGCAGTGCTAGGGCTTATACCCCCCACAATGAGCAGTTCTTC; CDR3 protein: CSARAYTPHNEQFF
clone size: NA; J gene: TRBJ2-4; V gene: TRBV5-8; D gene: TRBD2; CDR3 DNA: TGTGCCAGCAGCCCGACTAGCGCCAAAAACATTCAGTACTTC; CDR3 protein: CASSPTSAKNIQYF
clone size: NA; J gene: TRBJ1-5; V gene: TRBV3-1; D gene: NA; CDR3 DNA: TGTGCCAGCAGCCAGGGAACAAGCAATCAGCCCCAGCATTTT; CDR3 protein: CASSQGTSNQPQHF
clone size: NA; J gene: TRBJ1-1; V gene: TRBV18; D gene: NA; CDR3 DNA: TGTGCCAGCTCACCTGGCGGGAACACTGAAGCTTTCTTT; CDR3 protein: CASSPGGNTEAFF
clone size: NA; J gene: TRBJ1-1; V gene: TRBV2; D gene: TRBD1; CDR3 DNA: TGTGCCAGCAGTGAGTGGACAGGGCGTGAAGCTTTCTTT; CDR3 protein: CASSEWTGREAFF
clone size: NA; J gene: TRBJ1-5; V gene: TRBV19; D gene: NA; CDR3 DNA: TGTGCCAGTAGTATAGATGATAGGATTAGCAATCAGCCCCAGCATTTT; CDR3 protein: CASSIDDRISNQPQHF
clone size: NA; J gene: TRBJ2-5; V gene: TRBV25-1; D gene: NA; CDR3 DNA: TGTGCCAGCAGGCGGGACCAAGAGACCCAGTACTTC; CDR3 protein: CASRRDQETQYF
clone size: NA; J gene: TRBJ2-7; V gene: TRBV7-9; D gene: NA; CDR3 DNA: TGTGCCAGCAGCTTTCATGGGGCGGACTACGAGCAGTACTTC; CDR3 protein: CASSFHGADYEQYF
clone size: NA; J gene: TRBJ2-2; V gene: TRBV7-2; D gene: NA; CDR3 DNA: TGTGCCAGCAGCTTAGCGTCTAGTGGAAACGGGGAGCTGTTTTTT; CDR3 protein: CASSLASSGNGELFF
clone size: NA; J gene: TRBJ2-5; V gene: TRBV14; D gene: NA; CDR3 DNA: TGTGCCAGCAGCCGCTTACGGCAGGGCGGCGAGACCCAGTACTTC; CDR3 protein: CASSRLRQGGETQYF
clone size: NA; J gene: TRBJ2-1; V gene: TRBV27; D gene: TRBD1; CDR3 DNA: TGTGCCACCAGTCCCCGGGACAGGGTAAACAATGAGCAGTTCTTC; CDR3 protein: CATSPRDRVNNEQFF
clone size: once; J gene: TRBJ2-2; V gene: TRBV6-5; D gene: NA; CDR3 DNA: TGTGCCAGCAGCTTTTTAGGGGAGCTGTTTTTT; CDR3 protein: CASSFLGELFF
clone size: NA; J gene: TRBJ1-1; V gene: TRBV6-5; D gene: TRBD1; CDR3 DNA: TGTGCCAGCAGTCAGATTAATACAGGGGGCGAAGCTTTCTTT; CDR3 protein: CASSQINTGGEAFF
clone size: NA; J gene: TRBJ1-5; V gene: TRBV7-2; D gene: TRBD1; CDR3 DNA: TGTGCCAGCAGCTTAGCGGGGGACAGAAATCAGCCCCAGCATTTT; CDR3 protein: CASSLAGDRNQPQHF
clone size: NA; J gene: TRBJ2-7; V gene: TRBV28; D gene: TRBD1; CDR3 DNA: TGTGCCAGCAGACCCACCGGACAGGGGGCGACCTACGAGCAGTACTTC; CDR3 protein: CASRPTGQGATYEQYF
clone size: NA; J gene: TRBJ2-5; V gene: TRBV3-1; D gene: NA; CDR3 DNA: TGTGCCAGCAGCCAAGATTATCGGGAGACCCAGTACTTC; CDR3 protein: CASSQDYRETQYF
clone size: NA; J gene: TRBJ1-5; V gene: TRBV20-1; D gene: TRBD1; CDR3 DNA: TGCAGTGCCCGAAAGGGGGCTAGCAATCAGCCCCAGCATTTT; CDR3 protein: CSARKGASNQPQHF
clone size: NA; J gene: TRBJ2-4; V gene: TRBV28; D gene: TRBD2; CDR3 DNA: TGTGCCAGCAGTTTAGCTAGCGGGAGCGTAGCCAAAAACATTCAGTACTTC; CDR3 protein: CASSLASGSVAKNIQYF
clone size: NA; J gene: TRBJ2-1; V gene: TRBV20-1; D gene: TRBD2; CDR3 DNA: TGCAGTGCTTCCTCAACTAGCGGGAGAATTGGTGAGCAGTTCTTC; CDR3 protein: CSASSTSGRIGEQFF
clone size: NA; J gene: TRBJ2-7; V gene: TRBV6-5; D gene: TRBD2; CDR3 DNA: TGTGCCAGCAGTCGGACTAGCCGCGAGCAGTACTTC; CDR3 protein: CASSRTSREQYF